These 22 T cell receptor beta chains came from one sample sequenced in a study of early T cells in non-severe SARS-CoV-2 infection. In TCRdb, the 5' RACE reads were re-called with MiXCR into one record per CDR3 protein. The repertoire holds around 57,000 distinct CDR3 sequences, approximately 8% seen once, with about a tenth in the top ten. Sequenced input: whole blood. The receptors shown here come from an adult who was a healthcare worker with PCR-confirmed SARS-CoV-2 infection or an uninfected control (not recorded which).

This clonotype was seen a handful of times. V and J are TRBV28 and TRBJ1-2; possibly TRBD1 for D (5 bases). The V end was cut by 4 bases, the J end by 0 bases, with 15 bases between. Germline V gene data show CDR1 as MDHEN and CDR2 as SYDVKM. The CDR3 is 16 amino acids. The CDR3 DNA is TGTGCCAGCAGTTGGGGACCTCTCGCATCTAACTATGGCTACACCTTC. This gives the protein CASSWGPLASNYGYTF.

Turning to this clonotype: This may be a read error, as it is one base from a much larger clone. The V gene is TRBV11-2, the J gene TRBJ2-5; D not resolved. The germline V gene encodes CDR1 SGHAT and CDR2 FQNNGV. This CDR3 comprises 15 residues. Trimming left V 6 bases short and J 0 bases short, with 14 bases between. The CDR3 spells CASSLPQMYQETQYF. Here the CDR3 DNA reads TGTGCCAGCAGTCTTCCGCAAATGTACCAAGAGACCCAGTACTTC.

This clonotype was seen a handful of times. The chain uses TRBV12-3 or TRBV12-4 and TRBJ2-5; no clear D. CDR3 length equals 11 residues. V was clipped by 1 base and J by 7 bases, with 4 bases between them. CDR3 region: CASSLDMTQYF. CDR3 in DNA: TGTGCCAGCAGTTTAGATATGACCCAGTACTTC.

This clonotype showed up just a few times. The rearrangement links TRBV5-1 to TRBJ1-1, with TRBD1 as a possible D gene (6 bases). This CDR3 is built from 15 residues. Germline V gene data show CDR1 as SGHRS and CDR2 as YFSETQ. V lost 3 bases and J lost 0, with 12 bases in between. CDR3 nucleotides: TGCGCCAGCAGCTCAAGCACAGGGATGAACACTGAAGCTTTCTTT. It encodes CASSSSTGMNTEAFF. The full variable domain, in which reference TRBV5-1 and TRBJ1-1 provide the parts outside the CDR3, is KAGVTQTPRYLIKTRGQQVTLSCSPISGHRSVSWYQQTPGQGLQFLFEYFSETQRNKGNFPGRFSGRQFSNSRSEMNVSTLELGDSALYLCASSSSTGMNTEAFFGQGTRLTVV.

The chain is built from TRBV21-1 and TRBJ2-6; TRBD2, the table's D call, was not compared with the DNA. TRBV21-1 corresponds to a pseudogene. The CDR3 loop spans 19 amino acids. For the CDR3, the DNA is TGTGCCAGCAGCTCTTTCGGAGGAGTGCACCTCTCTGGGGCCAACGTCCTGACTTTC. It translates to CASSSFGGVHLSGANVLTF.

This clonotype occurred a few times. The rearrangement uses TRBV5-1 and TRBJ1-5; D perhaps matches TRBD1 (5 bases). The CDR3 spans 14 residues. In germline, CDR1 is SGHRS, CDR2 YFSETQ. The ends were cut back, 1 base at V and 7 bases at J, with 12 bases in the middle. Here the CDR3 DNA reads TGCGCCAGCAGCTTGAATGGTGGGGGGCAGCCCCAGCATTTT. This translates into CASSLNGGGQPQHF.

This clonotype was seen a handful of times. The rearrangement joins TRBV5-5 to TRBJ2-5, with 9 bases aligning to TRBD2. Germline CDR1 SGHKS, CDR2 YYEKEE (reference sequence). The V gene end was trimmed by 5 bases and the J gene end by 3 bases; junction bases not matched to a gene: 8. This CDR3 is built from 15 residues. The chain's CDR3 is CASSQIAGVEETQYF. Here the CDR3 DNA reads TGTGCCAGCAGTCAAATAGCGGGGGTAGAAGAGACCCAGTACTTC.

This clonotype came up a few times. J is TRBJ1-1 and V is TRBV4-2, with D uncertain. V gave up 7 bases and J gave up 7 bases, with 19 bases separating them. Germline CDR1 is LGHNA and CDR2 is YNFKEQ. CDR3 length: 14 residues. CDR3 sequence reads: CASTPEGLKVEAFF. CDR3 sequence (DNA): TGTGCCAGCACCCCCGAAGGTCTGAAGGTTGAAGCTTTCTTT.

This chain uses TRBV6-1 with TRBJ1-1; 9 positions agree with TRBD1. In germline, CDR1 is MNHNS, CDR2 SASEGT. CDR3 length equals 14 residues. V was clipped by 5 bases and J by 3 bases; unmatched bases: 4. The CDR3 sequence is CASSWDRVDTEAFF. The CDR3 DNA is TGTGCCAGCAGTTGGGACAGGGTGGACACTGAAGCTTTCTTT.

The chain employs TRBV29-1 and TRBJ2-3, with 8 bases lining up with TRBD2. The CDR3 extends over 17 amino acids. CDR1 is SQVTM, CDR2 ANQGSEA, per germline. J was trimmed by 5 bases and V by 4 bases; bases with no gene match: 17. The CDR3 sequence: CSVAPPGGPIPKDTQYF. The CDR3 DNA sequence: TGCAGCGTTGCTCCACCGGGGGGGCCTATCCCTAAAGATACGCAGTATTTT.

This clonotype occurred a few times. The V call is TRBV13, the J call TRBJ1-2; D call uncertain. The CDR3 loop spans 12 amino acids. Germline CDR1 and CDR2: PRHDT and FYEKMQ (reference sequence). V was shortened by 6 bases and J by 6 bases, with 11 bases between the two germline ends. The CDR3 DNA reads TGTGCCAGCAGTGGCACAGAGGATGGCTACACCTTC. Amino acid sequence: CASSGTEDGYTF.

The chain uses TRBV5-1 and TRBJ2-5; the D call may be TRBD1 or TRBD2 (6 bases each). The CDR3 length is 13 residues. Germline loops: CDR1 SGHRS, CDR2 YFSETQ. V was trimmed by 7 bases and J by 4 bases, leaving 14 bases between them. The CDR3 spells CASLGQAGETQYF. CDR3 DNA: TGCGCCAGCTTGGGACAAGCGGGAGAGACCCAGTACTTC.

The V gene is TRBV18, the J gene TRBJ1-1, with D uncertain. Trimming pared 4 bases from V and 1 base from J, leaving 7 bases between. CDR1 is KGHSH, CDR2 LQKENI, per germline. The CDR3 totals 13 residues. CDR3 coding DNA: TGTGCCAGCTCACTAGGCGAGAACACTGAAGCTTTCTTT. It translates to CASSLGENTEAFF.

This clonotype was seen ten or more times. The chain combines TRBV11-2 with TRBJ2-5; TRBD1 might be the D (5 bases). The V gene lost 4 bases and the J gene lost 2 bases, with 8 bases spanning the gap. The CDR3 runs to 13 residues. The germline CDR1 and CDR2 sequences are SGHAT and FQNNGV. The CDR3 coding sequence is TGTGCCAGCAGCTATTGGACACAAGAGACCCAGTACTTC. Protein: CASSYWTQETQYF.

This clonotype was counted ten times or more. The chain couples TRBV4-1 to TRBJ2-7, with TRBD1 as a possible D gene (6 bases). Trimming pared 4 bases from V and 3 bases from J, leaving 13 bases between. The V gene's germline CDR1 is MGHRA and CDR2 YSYEKL. This CDR3 is built from 14 residues. CDR3 DNA: TGCGCCAGCAGCCCCGGGACAAGGGACTACGAGCAGTACTTC. As protein: CASSPGTRDYEQYF.

This clonotype was seen repeatedly, ten times or more. This chain connects TRBV20-1 to TRBJ2-2; 14 bases are a match to TRBD2. Trimming took 0 bases from V and 5 from J; bases not matched to a gene: 5. Germline V gene sequence: CDR1 DFQATT, CDR2 SNEGSKA (reference sequence). This CDR3 spans 17 amino acids. CDR3 bases: TGCAGTGCTAGAGATAGGGGACTAGCGGGGGAAACCGGGGAGCTGTTTTTT. Its translation: CSARDRGLAGETGELFF.

This clonotype was detected many times. The chain employs TRBV29-1 and TRBJ2-7; D is unresolved. Germline lookup yields CDR1 SQVTM and CDR2 ANQGSEA. The germline V and J ends were trimmed by 1 base and 3 bases, with 10 bases remaining between them. The CDR3 covers 13 residues. The CDR3 coding sequence is TGCAGCGTTGAAGTCCTAAACGACTACGAGCAGTACTTC. Translation: CSVEVLNDYEQYF.

The chain is built from TRBV24-1 and TRBJ2-1; 9 bases agree with TRBD2. V shed 0 bases, J shed 0 bases, and the junction held 8 bases outside the gene matches. Germline lookup yields CDR1 KGHDR and CDR2 SFDVKD. This CDR3 is 19 amino acids long. The CDR3 sequence is CATSDLGSGSHRSYNEQFF. CDR3 in DNA: TGTGCCACCAGTGATTTGGGTAGCGGGAGCCATCGCTCCTACAATGAGCAGTTCTTC.

This clonotype was seen at least ten times. The rearrangement links TRBV28 to TRBJ1-2, with a weak D call TRBD1 (5 bases). The germline CDR1 and CDR2 sequences are MDHEN and SYDVKM. V was pared by 7 bases and J by 4 bases, with 22 bases between. CDR3 length equals 16 residues. The CDR3 loop reads CASTLRQGSPLYGYTF. CDR3 nucleotide sequence: TGTGCCAGCACCCTACGGCAGGGATCCCCTCTCTATGGCTACACCTTC.

This clonotype was seen only a few times. The V and J genes are TRBV7-9 and TRBJ2-5, with D possibly TRBD2 on 5 matching bases. Germline V CDR1 and CDR2: SEHNR, FQNEAQ (reference sequence). Trimming removed 6 bases at V and 5 bases at J, with 13 bases between. The CDR3 runs to 13 residues. CDR3 nucleotide sequence: TGTGCCAGCAGTCCAGGAGGAAGGGAGACCCAGTACTTC. Its protein product is CASSPGGRETQYF. The full variable domain, with the rest looked up from reference TRBV7-9 and TRBJ2-5, is DTGVSQNPRHKITKRGQNVTFRCDPISEHNRLYWYRQTLGQGPEFLTYFQNEAQLEKSRLLSDRFSAERPKGSFSTLEIQRTEQGDSAMYLCASSPGGRETQYFGPGTRLLVL.

This clonotype has ten or more counts. This rearrangement joins TRBV19 to TRBJ1-4; TRBD1 agrees at 7 bases. V trimming: 0 bases; J trimming: 3 bases; junction bases outside the gene matches: 1. CDR3 size: 15 residues. Germline CDR1 reads LNHDA; CDR2 reads SQIVND (reference sequence). Written as DNA, the CDR3 is TGTGCCAGTAGTATAGATACAGGGGCTAATGAAAAACTGTTTTTT. Encoded protein: CASSIDTGANEKLFF.

This clonotype was seen ten or more times. This rearrangement joins TRBV6-1 to TRBJ1-1; D is ambiguous. This CDR3 is built from 11 residues. In germline, CDR1 is MNHNS, CDR2 SASEGT. Trimming pared 6 bases from V and 4 bases from J, leaving 6 bases between. CDR3 residues: CASRPSTEAFF. The DNA for the CDR3 is TGTGCCAGCAGACCCAGCACTGAAGCTTTCTTT.